This T cell receptor beta chain stems from a study of CD4+ T cells in melanoma. Produced via immunoSEQ multiplex PCR; TCRdb's table is partial and in-frame only. The sample lists around 110,000 clones; 92% were seen once. Germline loops: CDR1 SGHRS, CDR2 YFSETQ. With 2 bases clipped from V and 7 bases from J, the junction kept 7 bases outside the gene matches. The CDR3 has 15 residues. There are a few counts of this clone. Its antigen is not identified. General study points: CD8+ T cell, macrophage and B cell function reportedly correlated with neoantigen-specific CD4+ T cells. Neoantigen-specific CD4+ T cells in melanoma reportedly had diverse differentiation states.

The sequenced sample was peripheral blood. J is TRBJ2-1 and V is TRBV5-1, with 9 nucleotides matching TRBD2. This clonotype was obtained from a human donor with melanoma. This CDR3 reads CASSFSGSEPNEQFF. Here the CDR3 DNA reads TGCGCCAGCAGCTTTAGCGGGAGTGAACCAAATGAGCAGTTCTTC.